Presented here are 22 T cell receptor beta chains from one specimen sequenced in a study of graft-versus-host responses after intestinal transplantation. The protocol was immunoSEQ multiplex PCR, while the TCRdb copy is restricted to in-frame clones and leaves out a portion. The table includes approximately 58,000 clones, around 90% detected once. The sequenced sample was PBMCs, obtained about 120 days after intestinal transplantation. Receptors were obtained from a human patient who received an intestinal transplant, so some T cells may come from the graft donor.

CDR3 region: CASSLGGGNQPQHF. CDR3 nucleotide sequence: TGTGCCAGCAGCTTAGGAGGGGGCAATCAGCCCCAGCATTTT. The gene calls are TRBV7-9 and TRBJ1-5; tentatively, D is TRBD1 (5 bases). Germline CDR1 reads SEHNR; CDR2 reads FQNEAQ (reference sequence). V lost 1 base and J lost 2, with 6 bases in between. The CDR3 length is 14 residues.

The chain couples TRBV5-1 to TRBJ2-5, with D unclear. The CDR3 totals 12 residues. V shed 4 bases and J shed 3 bases, with 7 bases lying between them. Germline V gene lookup returns CDR1 SGHRS and CDR2 YFSETQ. The chain's CDR3 is CASSVGEETQYF. The CDR3 DNA follows: TGCGCCAGCAGCGTTGGGGAAGAGACCCAGTACTTC.

The chain links TRBV6-5 to TRBJ2-6, with D tentatively TRBD1 (6 bases). From germline, CDR1 is MNHEY and CDR2 SVGAGI. With 6 bases removed from V and 4 bases from J, the gap between germline ends came to 13 bases. CDR3 length: 15 amino acids. The CDR3 DNA follows: TGTGCCAGCAGGCTCAGGGGTGGAGGGGCCAACGTCCTGACTTTC. Protein sequence: CASRLRGGGANVLTF.

The chain joins TRBV27 to TRBJ2-1; no clear D. From germline, CDR1 is MNHEY and CDR2 SMNVEV (reference sequence). This CDR3 is built from 13 residues. Trimming removed 3 bases at V and 4 bases at J, with 7 bases between. CDR3 sequence: CASSFVHYNEQFF. CDR3 coding DNA: TGTGCCAGCAGTTTTGTCCATTACAATGAGCAGTTCTTC.

This clone came up once. V is TRBV6-1 and J is TRBJ2-5; D is unclear. Germline CDR1 and CDR2: MNHNS and SASEGT. This CDR3 is built from 14 residues. V shed 2 bases and J shed 3 bases, with 10 bases lying between them. The CDR3 is CASSEQFGKETQYF. For the CDR3, the DNA is TGTGCCAGCAGTGAACAGTTTGGGAAAGAGACCCAGTACTTC.

J is TRBJ2-7 and V is TRBV29-1, with D perhaps TRBD1 (5 bases). Germline-derived CDR1 and CDR2 are SQVTM and ANQGSEA. The CDR3 spans 12 residues. V was shortened by 7 bases and J by 3 bases, with 13 bases between the two germline ends. CDR3 residues: CSARAGNYEQYF. The CDR3, as DNA: TGCAGCGCCAGGGCAGGGAACTACGAGCAGTACTTC.

This clone was seen a single time. J is TRBJ2-7 and V is TRBV5-1; possibly TRBD2 for D (6 bases). CDR1 SGHRS and CDR2 YFSETQ come from the germline V gene. V shed 0 bases and J shed 4 bases, with 8 bases lying between them. There are 13 residues in the CDR3. The CDR3 nucleotides are TGCGCCAGCAGCTTGGAGCGGGTTTACGAGCAGTACTTC. Its translation: CASSLERVYEQYF.

The chain joins TRBV28 to TRBJ1-3, with unresolved D. Germline V CDR1 and CDR2: MDHEN, SYDVKM. The CDR3 has 15 residues. The V gene lost 11 bases and the J gene lost 4 bases, with 21 bases spanning the gap. CDR3 sequence: CAATGRGRFGNTIYF. As DNA, the CDR3 is TGTGCCGCCACCGGACGAGGGCGTTTCGGAAACACCATATATTTT.

The chain joins TRBV11-1 to TRBJ2-1; 9 bases map to TRBD1. Germline V gene data show CDR1 as SGHAT and CDR2 as FQDESV (reference sequence). J was trimmed by 5 bases and V by 5 bases; bases with no gene match: 7. The CDR3 is made up of 15 amino acids. CDR3 DNA: TGTGCCAGCAGCCCAGAGGACAGGGGAGACAATGAGCAGTTCTTC. Protein sequence: CASSPEDRGDNEQFF.

V is TRBV10-2 and J is TRBJ2-7; unclear D gene. V gave up 0 bases and J gave up 7 bases, with 13 bases separating them. There are 14 residues in the CDR3. Per the germline V gene, CDR1 is WSHSY and CDR2 is SAAADI. In DNA, the CDR3 is TGCGCCAGCAGTGAGTCCCTAAGCTTGGGGGAGCAGTACTTC. The encoded protein is CASSESLSLGEQYF.

The chain combines TRBV18 with TRBJ2-1; D call uncertain. The CDR3 is 14 residues long. CDR1 is KGHSH and CDR2 is LQKENI in the germline V gene. Trimming took off 1 base at V and 0 bases at J, with 4 bases between the two ends. CDR3 region: CASSPQGSYNEQFF. The CDR3 DNA reads TGTGCCAGCTCACCACAGGGCTCCTACAATGAGCAGTTCTTC.

The count of this clone is one. The gene calls are TRBV7-8 and TRBJ2-7; 7 positions match TRBD2. The length of the CDR3 is 16 residues. Germline V gene data show CDR1 as SGHVS and CDR2 as FQNEAQ. V lost 1 base and J lost 0; bases outside the gene matches: 6. As DNA, the CDR3 is TGTGCCAGCAGCTTAGATGGAGCGGGGATCTCCTACGAGCAGTACTTC. As protein: CASSLDGAGISYEQYF.

This chain links TRBV2 with TRBJ2-7; no firm D call. Germline V gene lookup returns CDR1 SNHLY and CDR2 FYNNEI. There are 14 residues in the CDR3. V shed 1 base and J shed 1 base, with 8 bases lying between them. In DNA, the CDR3 is TGTGCCAGCAGTGAAGGCAGAATGTCCTACGAGCAGTACTTC. Translating gives CASSEGRMSYEQYF.

The chain links TRBV5-4 to TRBJ2-7, with 9 bases fitting TRBD1. V dropped 5 bases and J dropped 3; count of bases not matched to a gene: 9. The germline CDR1 and CDR2 sequences are SGHNT and YYREEE (reference sequence). CDR3 length equals 15 residues. The CDR3 protein is CASRHTGQGFYEQYF. As DNA, the CDR3 is TGTGCCAGCAGACATACGGGACAGGGCTTCTACGAGCAGTACTTC.

A note on this clone: The same CDR3 also results from other DNA sequences found in this sample. The V gene is TRBV9, the J gene TRBJ2-7, with D maybe TRBD2 (6 bases). The CDR3 length is 14 residues. The ends were cut back, 3 bases at V and 0 bases at J, with 10 bases in the middle. The germline V gene encodes CDR1 SGDLS and CDR2 YYNGEE. CDR3 coding DNA: TGTGCCAGCAGCGCCCGGGACTCCTCCTACGAGCAGTACTTC. Its protein product is CASSARDSSYEQYF.

The rearrangement joins TRBV9 to TRBJ2-7; 10 bases match TRBD2. This CDR3 has 15 residues. CDR1 and CDR2 from the germline V gene are SGDLS and YYNGEE. The junction had 9 bases not matched to a gene; V was cut back by 2 bases and J by 7 bases. The CDR3, as DNA: TGTGCCAGCAGCGTTACTAGCGGGACGGTTGGGGAGCAGTACTTC. This codes for CASSVTSGTVGEQYF.

The rearrangement links TRBV10-2 to TRBJ2-1; TRBD1 agrees at 11 bases. The CDR3 consists of 14 residues. V was pared by 6 bases and J by 4 bases, with 2 bases of the junction left unmatched. Germline values: CDR1 WSHSY, CDR2 SAAADI. The CDR3 here is CASRRDRGYNEQFF. The CDR3 DNA is TGCGCCAGCAGAAGGGACAGGGGGTACAATGAGCAGTTCTTC.

In the case of this clone: The junction does not match germline at one end; this may be a read error. The genes are TRBV5-6 and TRBJ2-1; the D gene is possibly TRBD2 (6 bases). CDR1 and CDR2 (germline): SGHDT, YYEEEE. This CDR3 is built from 18 residues. The CDR3, as DNA: TGTGCCAGCAGCTCCCTGTGGGTAGACGGAGGGTCCTACAATGAGCAGCTCTTC. Its translation is CASSSLWVDGGSYNEQLF.

The chain carries TRBV7-9 and TRBJ2-3; D gene uncertain. V was pared by 3 bases and J by 0 bases, with 1 base between. The V gene's germline CDR1 is SEHNR and CDR2 FQNEAQ (reference sequence). The CDR3 sequence is 12 residues long. CDR3 residues: CASSFSTDTQYF. CDR3 sequence (DNA): TGTGCCAGCAGCTTCAGCACAGATACGCAGTATTTT.

The chain is built from TRBV4-1 and TRBJ1-1, with a tentative D call TRBD1 (6 bases). This CDR3 contains 13 residues. Trimming removed 5 bases at V and 3 bases at J, with 10 bases between. The germline V gene encodes CDR1 MGHRA and CDR2 YSYEKL. CDR3 protein: CASSGYRDTEAFF. The CDR3 region has the DNA TGCGCCAGCAGCGGGTACAGGGACACTGAAGCTTTCTTT.

V and J are TRBV6-5 and TRBJ1-2; D perhaps matches TRBD1 (6 bases). Germline-derived CDR1 and CDR2 are MNHEY and SVGAGI. The V and J ends lost 4 bases and 0 bases respectively, with 12 bases between them. There are 15 residues in the CDR3. CDR3 DNA: TGTGCCAGCAGTTCCCCAGGACAGACTAACTATGGCTACACCTTC. This gives the protein CASSSPGQTNYGYTF.

The chain couples TRBV21-1 to TRBJ2-1; no DNA check was done on the table's D call, TRBD2. TRBV21-1 is an annotated pseudogene. This CDR3 region has 14 residues. CDR3 amino acids: CASSGNSGPHEQFF. The CDR3, as DNA: TGTGCCAGCAGCGGGAATAGCGGGCCCCATGAGCAGTTCTTC.